A selection of T cell receptor beta chains follows, all from one sample in a study of identical twins. Each CDR3 protein is one row after TCRdb ran MiXCR on the 5' RACE reads. Of fewer than 550,000 distinct CDR3 sequences listed, nearly 15% are singletons. The same data also went into a second study, on yellow fever vaccine responses in identical twins.

Sequencing input: CD4+ T cells sorted from blood. The receptor set was obtained from a woman between 18 and 29 years old in good health. Each CDR3 is given with its conserved first and last residue. The order of the fields is V gene, D gene, J gene, clone size, CDR3 DNA, CDR3 protein. The D gene is left open where the match is weak. Not all rows give a size; the values are once, few, many and, for expanded clones, a class.

v_call: TRBV7-8; d_call: .; j_call: TRBJ1-1; clone_size: few; cdr3_nt: TGTGCCAGCAGCTTAGCCCCCGGGGACACTGAAGCTTTCTTT; cdr3_aa: CASSLAPGDTEAFF
v_call: TRBV7-3; d_call: TRBD2; j_call: TRBJ2-3; clone_size: few; cdr3_nt: TGTGCCAGCAGCCGGACCGGGACTATATTGGATACGCAGTATTTT; cdr3_aa: CASSRTGTILDTQYF
v_call: TRBV20-1; d_call: TRBD2; j_call: TRBJ2-3; clone_size: .; cdr3_nt: TGCAGTGCTAGAGTGGTACTAGCGGGAGCCACAGATACGCAGTATTTT; cdr3_aa: CSARVVLAGATDTQYF
v_call: TRBV9; d_call: .; j_call: TRBJ2-1; clone_size: .; cdr3_nt: TGTGCCAGCAGCGTAGGAGGTCAAGGTGACAATGAGCAGTTCTTC; cdr3_aa: CASSVGGQGDNEQFF
v_call: TRBV20-1; d_call: .; j_call: TRBJ2-4; clone_size: few; cdr3_nt: TGCAGTGCTCCCAAACAGGGTCTCAAAAACATTCAGTACTTC; cdr3_aa: CSAPKQGLKNIQYF
v_call: TRBV6-2/TRBV6-3; d_call: TRBD1; j_call: TRBJ2-5; clone_size: .; cdr3_nt: TGTGCCAGCAGTTGGGGACAGCCCCAAGAGACCCAGTACTTC; cdr3_aa: CASSWGQPQETQYF
v_call: TRBV5-1; d_call: .; j_call: TRBJ2-2; clone_size: few; cdr3_nt: TGCGCCAGCAGCGAGACTAGGGAGACCGGGGAGCTGTTTTTT; cdr3_aa: CASSETRETGELFF
v_call: TRBV7-8; d_call: TRBD2; j_call: TRBJ2-1; clone_size: .; cdr3_nt: TGTGCCAGCAGCTTAGCGGTAGCGGGAGTAAGTGAGCAGTTCTTC; cdr3_aa: CASSLAVAGVSEQFF
v_call: TRBV6-5; d_call: TRBD2; j_call: TRBJ2-6; clone_size: .; cdr3_nt: TGTGCCAGCAGTTATGCGGGAGCTGGGGCCAACGTCCTGACTTTC; cdr3_aa: CASSYAGAGANVLTF
v_call: TRBV12-3/TRBV12-4; d_call: .; j_call: TRBJ2-1; clone_size: few; cdr3_nt: TGTGCCAGCAGTTTAGGTGGGGGGGCCCGAGGCAATGAGCAGTTCTTC; cdr3_aa: CASSLGGGARGNEQFF
v_call: TRBV27; d_call: .; j_call: TRBJ1-5; clone_size: .; cdr3_nt: TGTGCCAGCAGCAACGGATGGGGGGAGAAGCCCCAGCATTTT; cdr3_aa: CASSNGWGEKPQHF
v_call: TRBV5-1; d_call: .; j_call: TRBJ1-1; clone_size: many; cdr3_nt: TGCGCCAGCAGCTTGGATGTCGGGACCATGGCTTTATTAGCTTTCTTT; cdr3_aa: CASSLDVGTMALLAFF
v_call: TRBV19; d_call: .; j_call: TRBJ1-5; clone_size: .; cdr3_nt: TGTGCCAGTAGTAAACGGACATTAGATAGCAATCAGCCCCAGCATTTT; cdr3_aa: CASSKRTLDSNQPQHF
v_call: TRBV7-8; d_call: TRBD2; j_call: TRBJ2-7; clone_size: few; cdr3_nt: TGTGCCAGCAGCTTAGCGGGACTAGCGAGCTCCTACGAGCAGTACTTC; cdr3_aa: CASSLAGLASSYEQYF
v_call: TRBV5-1; d_call: TRBD1; j_call: TRBJ1-1; clone_size: .; cdr3_nt: TGCGCCAGCAGCTCAGGGGGCAGGGTCACTGAAGCTTTCTTT; cdr3_aa: CASSSGGRVTEAFF
v_call: TRBV25-1; d_call: TRBD2; j_call: TRBJ2-5; clone_size: .; cdr3_nt: TGTGCCAGCAGTATGCTAGCGGGAGGCCGGGTGGAGACCCAGTACTTC; cdr3_aa: CASSMLAGGRVETQYF
v_call: TRBV7-2; d_call: .; j_call: TRBJ1-2; clone_size: many; cdr3_nt: TGTGCCAGCAGCTTGAATACCGGGACCGGCGTTAACTATGGCTACACCTTC; cdr3_aa: CASSLNTGTGVNYGYTF
v_call: TRBV11-2; d_call: .; j_call: TRBJ2-7; clone_size: .; cdr3_nt: TGTGCCAGCAGCCTACGGGTAGCCGAGATAACATCCTACGAGCAGTACTTC; cdr3_aa: CASSLRVAEITSYEQYF
v_call: TRBV3-1; d_call: .; j_call: TRBJ1-2; clone_size: .; cdr3_nt: TGTGCCTCCTCCTCCTTCCCGGACACGAACTATGGCTACACCTTC; cdr3_aa: CASSSFPDTNYGYTF
v_call: TRBV20-1; d_call: .; j_call: TRBJ2-5; clone_size: .; cdr3_nt: TGCAGTGCTAGAGATTGGGGCGAAGCGGCCCAAGAGACCCAGTACTTC; cdr3_aa: CSARDWGEAAQETQYF
v_call: TRBV5-1; d_call: .; j_call: TRBJ1-1; clone_size: few; cdr3_nt: TGCGCCAGCAGCCTCCCCGAGGGGTATGAAGCTTTCTTT; cdr3_aa: CASSLPEGYEAFF
v_call: TRBV10-3; d_call: .; j_call: TRBJ2-7; clone_size: .; cdr3_nt: TGTGCCATCAGGGGGATAGCGGACTACGAGCAGTACTTC; cdr3_aa: CAIRGIADYEQYF
v_call: TRBV12-3/TRBV12-4; d_call: .; j_call: TRBJ1-2; clone_size: many; cdr3_nt: TGTGCCAGCAGTCCTATTTCAGGGGTGGGCTACACCTTC; cdr3_aa: CASSPISGVGYTF
v_call: TRBV5-6; d_call: TRBD2; j_call: TRBJ2-3; clone_size: few; cdr3_nt: TGTGCCGGCAGCTTGTCCGGGGGGGCCAGGACAGATACGCAGTATTTT; cdr3_aa: CAGSLSGGARTDTQYF
v_call: TRBV20-1; d_call: TRBD2; j_call: TRBJ2-7; clone_size: .; cdr3_nt: TGCAGTGCTAGAGATCTGAGTAGCGGGACCTACGAGCAGTACTTC; cdr3_aa: CSARDLSSGTYEQYF
v_call: TRBV6-2/TRBV6-3; d_call: TRBD1; j_call: TRBJ2-3; clone_size: .; cdr3_nt: TGTGCCAGCAGTTACTCGAGGGGGCGCAGCACAGATACGCAGTATTTT; cdr3_aa: CASSYSRGRSTDTQYF
v_call: TRBV29-1; d_call: .; j_call: TRBJ2-7; clone_size: .; cdr3_nt: TGCAGCGTTGAGCGGGGTAGGGAATCAGGGTACGAGCAGTACTTC; cdr3_aa: CSVERGRESGYEQYF
v_call: TRBV7-8; d_call: .; j_call: TRBJ1-1; clone_size: few; cdr3_nt: TGTGCCAGCAGCTCAATCCGCGGCCACAGTTTAGCCACTGAAGCTTTCTTT; cdr3_aa: CASSSIRGHSLATEAFF
v_call: TRBV23-1; d_call: TRBD2; j_call: TRBJ2-2; clone_size: .; cdr3_nt: TGCGCCCACAGGCAGGGACTAGAGAACACCGGGGAGCTGTTTTTT; cdr3_aa: CAHRQGLENTGELFF
v_call: TRBV20-1; d_call: TRBD1; j_call: TRBJ1-6; clone_size: .; cdr3_nt: TGCAGTGCTAGAGGCCCGGGACAGGGAGGGATAACCCTCCACTTT; cdr3_aa: CSARGPGQGGITLHF
v_call: TRBV12-3/TRBV12-4; d_call: .; j_call: TRBJ1-1; clone_size: many; cdr3_nt: TGTGCCAGCAGAACCGGGACCCTCAACGCTTTCTTT; cdr3_aa: CASRTGTLNAFF
v_call: TRBV29-1; d_call: TRBD1; j_call: TRBJ2-7; clone_size: .; cdr3_nt: TGCAGCGTGGGGACAGGGAACTACGAGCAGTACTTC; cdr3_aa: CSVGTGNYEQYF
v_call: TRBV10-3; d_call: TRBD2; j_call: TRBJ2-7; clone_size: .; cdr3_nt: TGTGCCATCAGTGAGTCGACTAGCGGGACCTACGAGCAGTACTTC; cdr3_aa: CAISESTSGTYEQYF
v_call: TRBV24-1; d_call: .; j_call: TRBJ2-3; clone_size: few; cdr3_nt: TGTGCCACCAGTGATGCCGGGTTGCGGAATGGATTTCTCGCAGATACGCAGTATTTT; cdr3_aa: CATSDAGLRNGFLADTQYF
v_call: TRBV6-5; d_call: TRBD2; j_call: TRBJ2-7; clone_size: .; cdr3_nt: TGTGCCAGCAGTTCCCAAGGGAGGGAGGCTAATTACGAGCAGTACTTC; cdr3_aa: CASSSQGREANYEQYF
v_call: TRBV29-1; d_call: TRBD2; j_call: TRBJ2-5; clone_size: few; cdr3_nt: TGCAGCGTTAGCCCCGGGGGGGGCTGGGGGCAAGAGACCCAGTACTTC; cdr3_aa: CSVSPGGGWGQETQYF
v_call: TRBV11-2; d_call: .; j_call: TRBJ2-3; clone_size: .; cdr3_nt: TGTGCCAGCAGGTTAGGAGGGGATACGCAGTATTTT; cdr3_aa: CASRLGGDTQYF
v_call: TRBV2; d_call: .; j_call: TRBJ2-1; clone_size: few; cdr3_nt: TGTGCCAGCAGTGGTGAGGGGACGGGCTACAATGAGCAGTTCTTC; cdr3_aa: CASSGEGTGYNEQFF
v_call: TRBV5-1; d_call: TRBD2; j_call: TRBJ2-1; clone_size: .; cdr3_nt: TGCGCCAGCAGCTTGGATTCAAACGGGAGGAGGTATGAGCAGTTCTTC; cdr3_aa: CASSLDSNGRRYEQFF